One and the same sample provided the 5 T cell receptor beta chains below, sequenced in a study of T cells in Graves' hyperthyroidism and ophthalmopathy. Template material for amplifying TCR beta CDR3 regions consisted of RNA transcripts. HTBI primers were employed in a first-round RT-PCR of the TCR CDR3. TCRdb recomputed calls from the multiplex PCR reads with MiXCR, one row per CDR3 protein. The sample gives around 600,000 distinct CDR3 sequences, roughly a sixth of which show up once; around 3.5% is in the top ten. Material: blood. Source of these receptors: a woman between 35 and 50 years old with Graves' ophthalmopathy.

This clonotype came up many times. The chain employs TRBV7-2 and TRBJ2-1; D tentatively fits TRBD1 or TRBD2 (7 bases each). Trimming removed 5 bases from V and 6 bases from J, with 14 bases in between. Looked up from germline, CDR1 is SGHTA and CDR2 is FQGNSA. CDR3 length equals 14 residues. In DNA form, the CDR3 reads TGTGCCAGCAGCCCCAGGGGGGGGGCCAATGAGCAGTTCTTC. Its protein is CASSPRGGANEQFF.

As to this clonotype: One base away lies a much larger clone, so this may be a sequencing read error. This sequence joins TRBV7-9 and TRBJ2-5; no definite D call. Trimming cost V 2 bases and J 0 bases, with 4 bases left between them. Germline-derived CDR1 and CDR2 are SEHNR and FQNEAQ (reference sequence). This CDR3 region has 13 residues. The CDR3 DNA sequence: TGTGCCAGCAGCTTAACTAACCAAGAGACCCAGTACTTC. It translates to CASSLTNQETQYF.

The gene calls are TRBV11-2 and TRBJ2-2; 8 bases agree with TRBD2. CDR1 is SGHAT, CDR2 FQNNGV, per germline. Trimming at V came to 10 bases and at J to 4 bases, leaving 5 bases not matched to a gene. The CDR3 length is 13 residues. As DNA, the CDR3 is TGTGCCACCGGGGGGGCGGGCACCGGGGAGCTGTTTTTT. It translates to CATGGAGTGELFF.

There are many counts of this clonotype. The chain is built from TRBV15 and TRBJ2-7, with 7 bases identical to TRBD1. Germline V CDR1 and CDR2: LNHNV, YYDKDF (reference sequence). The CDR3 sequence is 15 residues long. With 2 bases clipped from V and 5 bases from J, the junction kept 9 bases outside the gene matches. The DNA for the CDR3 is TGTGCCACCAGCAGATCCCCCGACAGGGTCGACGAGCAGTACTTC. As protein: CATSRSPDRVDEQYF.

The V and J genes are TRBV11-2 and TRBJ2-2; 9 bases match TRBD2. Per germline, CDR1 SGHAT and CDR2 FQNNGV. This CDR3 comprises 17 residues. V trimming: 5 bases; J trimming: 5 bases; junction bases outside the gene matches: 12. Written as DNA, the CDR3 is TGTGCCAGCAGCCTAGCGGGGTGGGGGATCGGTACCGGGGAGCTGTTTTTT. Translation: CASSLAGWGIGTGELFF.